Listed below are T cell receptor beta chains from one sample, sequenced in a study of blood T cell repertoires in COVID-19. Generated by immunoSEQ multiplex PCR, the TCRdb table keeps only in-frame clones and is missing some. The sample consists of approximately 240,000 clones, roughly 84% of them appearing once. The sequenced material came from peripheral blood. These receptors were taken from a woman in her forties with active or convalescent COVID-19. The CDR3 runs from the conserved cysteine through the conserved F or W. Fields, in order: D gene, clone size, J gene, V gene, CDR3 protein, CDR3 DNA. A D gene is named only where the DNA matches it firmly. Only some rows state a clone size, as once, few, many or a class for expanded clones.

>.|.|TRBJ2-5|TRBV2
CASNRLGGQETQYF
TGTGCCAGCAATAGACTGGGGGGACAAGAGACCCAGTACTTC
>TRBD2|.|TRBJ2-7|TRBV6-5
CASSYGTSGGSYEQYF
TGTGCCAGCAGTTACGGTACTAGCGGGGGCTCCTACGAGCAGTACTTC
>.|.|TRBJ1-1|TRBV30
CASSSWGANTEAFF
TGTGCCTCCTCCTCTTGGGGAGCGAACACTGAAGCTTTCTTT
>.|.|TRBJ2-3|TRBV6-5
CASSYGSGDTQYF
TGTGCCAGCAGTTACGGGTCAGGGGATACGCAGTATTTT
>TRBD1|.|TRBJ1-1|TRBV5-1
CASSLPLWTGNTEAFF
TGCGCCAGCAGCTTGCCGCTTTGGACAGGCAACACTGAAGCTTTCTTT
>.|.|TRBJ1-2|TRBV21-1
CASSKVGTPIWGGYTF
TGTGCCAGCAGCAAAGTGGGGACTCCAATTTGGGGGGGCTACACCTTC
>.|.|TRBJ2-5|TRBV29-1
CSVSSGDETQYF
TGCAGCGTTTCTTCAGGGGACGAGACCCAGTACTTC
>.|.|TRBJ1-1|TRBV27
CASSLVRDLAEAFF
TGTGCCAGCAGTCTAGTCCGGGACTTAGCTGAAGCTTTCTTT
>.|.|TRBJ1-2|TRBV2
CARTWTGTNYGYTF
TGTGCCAGGACTTGGACGGGGACTAACTATGGCTACACCTTC
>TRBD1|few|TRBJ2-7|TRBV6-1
CASSGTNTGQGYEQYF
TGTGCCAGCAGTGGAACCAATACGGGACAGGGCTACGAGCAGTACTTC
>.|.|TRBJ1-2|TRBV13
CASSLPTGYYGYTF
TGTGCCAGCAGCCTCCCGACAGGATACTATGGCTACACCTTC
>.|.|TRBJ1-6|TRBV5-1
CASSLDQVNSPLHF
TGCGCCAGCAGCTTGGATCAGGTTAATTCACCCCTCCACTTT
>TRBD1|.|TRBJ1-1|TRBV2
CASSADRGLGAFF
TGTGCCAGCAGCGCGGACAGGGGATTGGGGGCTTTCTTT
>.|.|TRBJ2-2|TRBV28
CASGTLGGGDTGELFF
TGTGCCAGCGGAACGCTAGGGGGCGGGGACACCGGGGAGCTGTTTTTT
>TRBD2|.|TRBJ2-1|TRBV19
CASRALAVYNEQFF
TGTGCCAGTAGAGCACTAGCGGTCTACAATGAGCAGTTCTTC
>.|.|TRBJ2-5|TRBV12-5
CASGPEQGQETQYF
TGTGCTAGTGGTCCAGAACAGGGTCAAGAGACCCAGTACTTC
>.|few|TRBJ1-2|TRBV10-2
CASSPDSHGYTF
TGCGCCAGCAGTCCCGACTCGCACGGCTACACCTTC
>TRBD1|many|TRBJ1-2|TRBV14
CASSPKQGLDGYTF
TGTGCCAGCAGCCCCAAACAGGGGTTAGATGGCTACACCTTC
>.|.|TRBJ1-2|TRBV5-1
CASSTTGEANYGYTF
TGCGCCAGCAGTACGACAGGTGAAGCTAACTATGGCTACACCTTC
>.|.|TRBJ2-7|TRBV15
CATSRGLGQSYEQYF
TGTGCCACCAGCAGAGGCCTTGGACAGTCCTACGAGCAGTACTTC
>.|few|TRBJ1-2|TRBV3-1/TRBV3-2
CASSQVAGRGLNGYTF
TGTGCCAGCAGCCAAGTGGCTGGGCGAGGGCTCAATGGCTACACCTTC
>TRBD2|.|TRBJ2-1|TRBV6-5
CASSVSAGVAKEQFF
TGTGCCAGCAGCGTCAGTGCGGGGGTGGCAAAAGAGCAGTTCTTC
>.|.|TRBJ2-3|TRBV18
CASSPYSTDTQYF
TGTGCCAGCTCACCATATAGCACAGATACGCAGTATTTT
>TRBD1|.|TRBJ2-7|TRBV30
CAWVSGRTGIYEQYF
TGTGCCTGGGTCTCTGGGCGGACAGGGATCTACGAGCAGTACTTC
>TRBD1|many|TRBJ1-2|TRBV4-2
CASSQDRDSYGYTF
TGTGCCAGCAGCCAAGATCGGGACAGCTATGGCTACACCTTC
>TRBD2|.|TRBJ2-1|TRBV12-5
CASGLVRLAGSSYNEQFF
TGTGCTAGTGGTTTGGTAAGACTAGCGGGCTCCTCCTACAATGAGCAGTTCTTC
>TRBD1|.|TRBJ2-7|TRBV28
CASSKITGTGVYEQYF
TGTGCCAGCAGCAAAATCACCGGGACAGGGGTTTACGAGCAGTACTTC
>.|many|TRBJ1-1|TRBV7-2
CASSPRTPLDMNTEAFF
TGTGCCAGCAGCCCTAGGACACCTCTAGACATGAACACTGAAGCTTTCTTT